This TCR beta chain emerged from a study of T cell responses to AZD1222 COVID-19 vaccine. Whole-study findings and limits: Distributed over spike, vaccine-associated CD4 TCRs predominated at 160-218 and 743-854. Seropositive AZD1222 recipients at baseline numbered only 6 or 7. It was only after the peak T cell response that any repertoires were sampled.

Concerning this clone itself: The antigen is undetermined.

The table came from immunoSEQ multiplex PCR; TCRdb's copy has only in-frame clones and leaves some out. The data contain roughly 150,000 clones, less than 90% of them seen just once; the ten biggest clones take up more than 6.5%. This TCR came from an adult who had recovered from COVID-19. Sample: peripheral blood, taken after recovery from COVID-19.

As DNA, the CDR3 is TGTGCCAGCAGCCAAGATGGTAGGGACACAGATACGCAGTATTTT. This sequence encodes CASSQDGRDTDTQYF. The chain carries TRBV4-2 and TRBJ2-3; D not certain. There are 15 residues in the CDR3. From germline, CDR1 is LGHNA and CDR2 YNFKEQ. V lost 0 bases, J lost 2 bases, and 9 bases lay in between.